This T cell receptor beta chain came from a study of regulatory T cells in long-lasting Graves disease. General observations from the study: Segments TRBV28, TRBJ1-2 and TRBJ2-5 showed preferential usage in persistent disease.

Researchers made TCR beta libraries by using iRepertoire HTBI primers and running Arm-PCR on CDR3 regions. TCRdb recomputed calls from the multiplex PCR reads with MiXCR, one row per CDR3 protein. The sample lists roughly 470,000 distinct CDR3 sequences; less than 25% were seen once. Time point in this sample: persistent/refractory GD, antithyroid drugs over 5 years with positive TRAb. The authors made the TCR library using RNA they extracted from PBMCs. Losses at the gene ends were 5 bases for V and 1 base for J; bases not matched to a gene: 11. CDR3 length: 17 residues. This clonotype was recorded many times. The antigen is not known.

The source is a female donor with Graves disease. The chain carries TRBV12-3 or TRBV12-4 and TRBJ1-1; 9 nucleotides agree with TRBD1. Sequencing used peripheral blood mononuclear cells (PBMCs), obtained when the disease was refractory, from a patient treated with antithyroid drugs. CDR3 sequence: CASSREVGTGRNTEAFF. The CDR3, as DNA: TGTGCCAGCAGTCGAGAAGTCGGGACAGGGAGGAACACTGAAGCTTTCTTT.